This entry features one T cell receptor beta chain sequence. The antigen is not known. Using immunoSEQ multiplex PCR, the repertoire was profiled, and TCRdb retains in-frame clones only, with some absent. The data hold a few hundred thousand clones, with roughly 85% observed a single time. As to treatment: around 19 received Ad26.COV2.S at low or high dose, single or two shots; about 5 received placebo; per-sample allocation not given. On day 63 after the first injection, vaccine and placebo recipients gave samples. The study used a vaccine consisting of an Ad26 vector that expressed Wuhan-strain SARS-CoV-2 spike. The data originate from a study of Ad26.COV2.S vaccination and SARS-CoV-2 variants. Study conclusions and caveats: Spike-specific CD8+ and CD4+ T cell responses reportedly showed substantial breadth after vaccination.

The V and J ends lost 1 base and 2 bases respectively, with 9 bases between them. The CDR3 is made up of 15 amino acids. Germline V lookup: CDR1 MDHEN, CDR2 SYDVKM. This clonotype was sampled from a person aged 18-60 years who received the Ad26.COV2.S COVID-19 vaccine or a placebo. V and J are TRBV28 and TRBJ1-5; D not resolved. Specimen: peripheral blood, collected in a trial of Ad26.COV2.S vaccine versus placebo. The CDR3 nucleotides are TGTGCCAGCAGTTTATTGGGCCGGCGCAATCAGCCCCAGCATTTT. It translates to CASSLLGRRNQPQHF.